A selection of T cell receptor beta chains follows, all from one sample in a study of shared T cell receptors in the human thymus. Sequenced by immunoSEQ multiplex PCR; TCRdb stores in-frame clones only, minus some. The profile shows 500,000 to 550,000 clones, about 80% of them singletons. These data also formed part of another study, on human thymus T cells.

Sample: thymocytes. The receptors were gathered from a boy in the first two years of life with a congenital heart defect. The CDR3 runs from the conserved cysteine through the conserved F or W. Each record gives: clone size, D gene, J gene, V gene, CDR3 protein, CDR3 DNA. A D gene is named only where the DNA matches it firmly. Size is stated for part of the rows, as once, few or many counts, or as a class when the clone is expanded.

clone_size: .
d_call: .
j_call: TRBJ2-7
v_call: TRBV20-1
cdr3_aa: CSASLRHDRYF
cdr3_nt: TGCAGTGCTAGTCTGAGGCACGACCGGTACTTC

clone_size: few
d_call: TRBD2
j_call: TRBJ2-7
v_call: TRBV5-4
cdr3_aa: CASSAGTSGKSYEQYF
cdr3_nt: TGTGCCAGCAGCGCAGGTACTAGCGGGAAATCCTACGAGCAGTACTTC

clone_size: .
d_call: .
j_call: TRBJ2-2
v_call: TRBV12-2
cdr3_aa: CASRFFIDSASGNAGELFF
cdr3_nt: TGTGCAAGTCGCTTTTTTATCGACTCGGCTAGCGGGAACGCCGGGGAGCTGTTTTTT

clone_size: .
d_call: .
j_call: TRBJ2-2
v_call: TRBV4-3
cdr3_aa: CASSHFGSSGTPGELFF
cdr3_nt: TGCGCCAGCAGCCACTTCGGGTCCTCGGGAACACCCGGGGAGCTGTTTTTT

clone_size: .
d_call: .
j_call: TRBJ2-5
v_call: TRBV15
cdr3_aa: CATSRGARAQETQYF
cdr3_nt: TGTGCCACCAGCAGAGGCGCCAGGGCCCAAGAGACCCAGTACTTC

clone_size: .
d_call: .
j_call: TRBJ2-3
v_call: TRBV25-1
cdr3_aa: CASSPREGGTQYF
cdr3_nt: TGTGCCAGCAGCCCTAGGGAGGGGGGCACGCAGTATTTT

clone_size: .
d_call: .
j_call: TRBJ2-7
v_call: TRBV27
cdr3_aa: CASSLKSENEQYF
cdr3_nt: TGTGCCAGCAGTTTAAAGTCAGAAAACGAGCAGTACTTC

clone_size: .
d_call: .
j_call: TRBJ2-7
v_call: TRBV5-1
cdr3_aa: CASSFTLGGPYEQYF
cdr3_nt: TGCGCCAGCAGCTTTACCTTGGGGGGGCCCTACGAGCAGTACTTC

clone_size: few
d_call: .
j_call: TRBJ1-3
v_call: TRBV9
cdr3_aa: CASSVEVEDTIYF
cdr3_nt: TGTGCCAGCAGCGTAGAAGTTGAGGACACCATATATTTT

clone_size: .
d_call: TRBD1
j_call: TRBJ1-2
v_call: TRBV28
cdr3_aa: CASTSDRDDYGYTF
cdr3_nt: TGTGCCAGCACCTCGGACAGGGATGATTATGGCTACACCTTC

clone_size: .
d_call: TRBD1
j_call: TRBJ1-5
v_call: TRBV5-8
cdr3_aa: CASSLRDREGQPQHF
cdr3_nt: TGTGCCAGCAGCTTAAGGGACAGGGAGGGGCAGCCCCAGCATTTT

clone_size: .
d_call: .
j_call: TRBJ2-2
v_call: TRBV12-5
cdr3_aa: CASGIDRRHTGELFF
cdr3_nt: TGTGCTAGTGGCATCGACAGGCGACACACCGGGGAGCTGTTTTTT

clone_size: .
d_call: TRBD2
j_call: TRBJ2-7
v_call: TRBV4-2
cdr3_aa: CASSQDGAGGSYEQYF
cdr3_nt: TGTGCCAGCAGCCAAGACGGCGCGGGAGGCTCCTACGAGCAGTACTTC

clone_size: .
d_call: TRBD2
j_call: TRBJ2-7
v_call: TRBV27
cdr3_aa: CASSLPPPGLAFPWLEQYF
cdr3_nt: TGTGCCAGCAGTCTCCCACCACCGGGACTAGCATTCCCCTGGTTGGAGCAGTACTTC

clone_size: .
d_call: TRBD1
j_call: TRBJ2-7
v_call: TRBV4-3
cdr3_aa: CASSQEFRTGVSYEQYF
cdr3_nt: TGCGCCAGCAGCCAAGAGTTCCGGACAGGGGTCTCCTACGAGCAGTACTTC

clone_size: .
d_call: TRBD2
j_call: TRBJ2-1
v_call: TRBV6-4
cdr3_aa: CASSDSYRLAGPSYNEQFF
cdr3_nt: TGTGCCAGCAGTGACTCGTACCGACTAGCGGGACCCTCCTACAATGAGCAGTTCTTC

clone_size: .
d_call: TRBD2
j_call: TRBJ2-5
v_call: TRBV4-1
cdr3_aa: CASSQEPATSGQETQYF
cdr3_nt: TGCGCCAGCAGCCAAGAGCCCGCGACTAGCGGCCAAGAGACCCAGTACTTC

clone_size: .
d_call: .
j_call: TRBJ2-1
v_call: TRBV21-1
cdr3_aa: CASSKGRTGDYNEQFF
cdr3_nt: TGTGCCAGCAGCAAAGGTAGGACAGGCGACTACAATGAGCAGTTCTTC

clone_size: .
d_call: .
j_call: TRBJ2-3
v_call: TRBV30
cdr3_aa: CAWSSSYSSPDTQYF
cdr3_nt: TGTGCCTGGAGTTCGAGCTATAGTAGTCCAGATACGCAGTATTTT

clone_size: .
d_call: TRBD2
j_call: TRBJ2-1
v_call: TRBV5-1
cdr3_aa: CASSLWGGGNEQFF
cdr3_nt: TGCGCCAGCAGCTTGTGGGGGGGTGGCAATGAGCAGTTCTTC

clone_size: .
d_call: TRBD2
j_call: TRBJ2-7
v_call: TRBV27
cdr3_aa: CASSPGTSDSYEQYF
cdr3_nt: TGTGCCAGCAGTCCGGGGACTAGCGACTCCTACGAGCAGTACTTC

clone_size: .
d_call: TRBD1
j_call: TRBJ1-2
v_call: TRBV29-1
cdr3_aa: CSVETGENYGYTF
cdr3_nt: TGCAGCGTTGAGACAGGGGAAAACTATGGCTACACCTTC

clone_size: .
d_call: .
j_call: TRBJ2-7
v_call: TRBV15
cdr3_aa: CATSREGEGETYEQYF
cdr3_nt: TGTGCCACCAGCAGAGAGGGCGAGGGGGAAACCTACGAGCAGTACTTC

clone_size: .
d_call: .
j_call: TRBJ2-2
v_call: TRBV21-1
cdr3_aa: CASSKAEGQGAEWSDTGELFF
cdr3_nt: TGTGCCAGCAGCAAAGCCGAGGGACAGGGGGCGGAGTGGTCGGACACCGGGGAGCTGTTTTTT

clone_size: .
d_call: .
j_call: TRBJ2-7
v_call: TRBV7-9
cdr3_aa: CASSGGQGESYEQYF
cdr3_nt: TGTGCCAGCAGCGGGGGACAAGGGGAATCCTACGAGCAGTACTTC

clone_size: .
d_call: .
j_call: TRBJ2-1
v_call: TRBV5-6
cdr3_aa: CASSNYFYNEQFF
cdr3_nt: TGTGCCAGCAGCAACTACTTCTACAATGAGCAGTTCTTC

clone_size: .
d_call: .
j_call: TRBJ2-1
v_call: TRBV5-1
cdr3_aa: CASSLYVAGQNNEQFF
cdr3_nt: TGCGCCAGCAGCTTGTACGTGGCTGGGCAGAACAATGAGCAGTTCTTC

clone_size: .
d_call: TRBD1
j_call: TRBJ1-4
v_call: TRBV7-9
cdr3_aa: CASTSSRRQGALEKLFF
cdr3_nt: TGTGCCAGCACCTCCTCCCGAAGACAGGGGGCGCTTGAAAAACTGTTTTTT

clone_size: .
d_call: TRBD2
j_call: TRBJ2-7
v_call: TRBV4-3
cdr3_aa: CASSRTSGSGEQYF
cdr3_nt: TGCGCCAGCAGCCGGACTAGCGGGAGTGGTGAGCAGTACTTC

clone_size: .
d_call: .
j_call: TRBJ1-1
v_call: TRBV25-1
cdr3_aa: CASSEFEDGNTEAFF
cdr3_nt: TGTGCCAGCAGTGAATTTGAGGATGGGAACACTGAAGCTTTCTTT

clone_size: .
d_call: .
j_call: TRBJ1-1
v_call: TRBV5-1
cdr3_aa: CASSLDPGIEAFF
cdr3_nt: TGCGCCAGCAGCTTGGACCCGGGAATTGAAGCTTTCTTT

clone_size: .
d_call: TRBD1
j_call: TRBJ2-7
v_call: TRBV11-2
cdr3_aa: CASSPGQGKDEQYF
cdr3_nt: TGTGCCAGCAGTCCGGGACAGGGGAAGGACGAGCAGTACTTC

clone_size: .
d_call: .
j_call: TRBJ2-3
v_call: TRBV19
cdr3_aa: CASSMYVGGARTDTQYF
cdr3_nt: TGTGCCAGTAGTATGTACGTTGGGGGGGCTCGCACAGATACGCAGTATTTT

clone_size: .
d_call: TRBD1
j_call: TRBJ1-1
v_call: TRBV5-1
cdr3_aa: CASSLERTGQNTEAFF
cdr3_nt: TGCGCCAGCAGCTTGGAACGGACAGGCCAGAACACTGAAGCTTTCTTT

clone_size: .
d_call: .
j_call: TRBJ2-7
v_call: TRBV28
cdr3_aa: CASSRRDSREQYF
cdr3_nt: TGTGCCAGCAGCCGTCGGGACTCCCGGGAACAGTACTTC

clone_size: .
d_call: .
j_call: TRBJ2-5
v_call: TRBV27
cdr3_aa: CASSTTDSGETQYF
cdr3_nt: TGTGCCAGCAGTACAACGGACAGCGGAGAGACCCAGTACTTC

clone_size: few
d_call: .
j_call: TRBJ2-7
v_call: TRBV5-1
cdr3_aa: CASSQLSGHPISYEQYF
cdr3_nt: TGCGCCAGCAGCCAACTTTCCGGACACCCTATTTCCTACGAGCAGTACTTC

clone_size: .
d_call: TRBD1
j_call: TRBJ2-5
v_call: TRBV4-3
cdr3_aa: CASSQDQVKGAPLKETQYF
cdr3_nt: TGCGCCAGCAGCCAAGATCAGGTTAAGGGGGCGCCATTGAAGGAGACCCAGTACTTC

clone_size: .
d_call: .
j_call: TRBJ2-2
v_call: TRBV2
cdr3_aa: CVAVGHSAGELFF
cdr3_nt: TGTGTTGCCGTGGGACATTCGGCCGGGGAGCTGTTTTTT